Presented here are 11 T cell receptor beta chains from one specimen sequenced in a study of a mutant IDH1 vaccine in newly diagnosed glioma. No cognate antigen is known for these TCRs. The assay was immunoSEQ multiplex PCR, and TCRdb's table has in-frame clones only and misses some. The sample includes over 45,000 clones, roughly 76% of them seen just once. As for time point: week 47, end of study. Each vaccine dose was 300 ug of mutant IDH1 20-mer peptide, with topical imiquimod. The source material was PBMCs, sampled from a glioma patient whose treatment included an IDH1 peptide vaccine. These receptors were collected from a man in his forties or fifties with glioma.

This sequence joins TRBV13 and TRBJ1-1; D is unclear. V lost 5 bases to trimming and J lost 2 bases, with 6 bases between them. CDR3 size: 12 residues. From germline, CDR1 is PRHDT and CDR2 FYEKMQ (reference sequence). The CDR3 reads CASSERNTEAFF. In DNA form, the CDR3 reads TGTGCCAGCAGCGAGAGAAACACTGAAGCTTTCTTT.

The chain couples TRBV5-5 to TRBJ1-5; D unresolved. CDR3 length: 15 amino acids. Trimming took 4 bases from V and 0 from J, leaving 11 bases between them. Germline V gene data show CDR1 as SGHKS and CDR2 as YYEKEE (reference sequence). This CDR3 reads CASSTGLDSNQPQHF. The DNA for the CDR3 is TGTGCCAGCAGCACCGGACTTGATAGCAATCAGCCCCAGCATTTT. Full variable domain (remainder filled in from reference TRBV5-5 and TRBJ1-5): DAGVTQSPTHLIKTRGQQVTLRCSPISGHKSVSWYQQVLGQGPQFIFQYYEKEERGRGNFPDRFSARQFPNYSSELNVNALLLGDSALYLCASSTGLDSNQPQHFGDGTRLSIL.

The rearrangement uses TRBV7-6 and TRBJ2-1, with D possibly being TRBD1 (6 bases). Germline values: CDR1 SGHVS, CDR2 FNYEAQ. Trimming cost V 4 bases and J 9 bases, with 10 bases left between them. The CDR3 has 12 residues. As DNA, the CDR3 is TGTGCCAGCAGCTACACAGGGCGTGAGCAGTTCTTC. Protein sequence: CASSYTGREQFF.

This sequence joins TRBV5-1 and TRBJ1-6; D is unresolved. Deletions cut 2 bases from V and 4 bases from J, with 10 bases between. The CDR3 sequence is 15 residues long. The V gene's germline CDR1 is SGHRS and CDR2 YFSETQ. CDR3 protein: CASSFSPGYNSPLHF. The CDR3 DNA reads as TGCGCCAGCAGCTTCTCTCCGGGTTATAATTCACCCCTCCACTTT.

Here the CDR3 DNA reads TGCGCCAGCAGCTATGGGACAGATGAAGCTTTCTTT. This translates into CASSYGTDEAFF. This chain connects TRBV5-1 to TRBJ1-1; 7 bases agree with TRBD1. The germline CDR1 and CDR2 sequences are SGHRS and YFSETQ. This CDR3 has 12 amino acids. The J segment lost 7 bases and the V segment lost 3 bases, leaving 3 bases of the junction unmatched. Full variable domain (outside the CDR3, taken from reference TRBV5-1 and TRBJ1-1): KAGVTQTPRYLIKTRGQQVTLSCSPISGHRSVSWYQQTPGQGLQFLFEYFSETQRNKGNFPGRFSGRQFSNSRSEMNVSTLELGDSALYLCASSYGTDEAFFGQGTRLTVV.

This chain links TRBV5-4 with TRBJ2-7; no reliable D call. This CDR3 has 14 amino acids. The V gene lost 3 bases and the J gene lost 5 bases, with 15 bases spanning the gap. Germline CDR1 SGHNT, CDR2 YYREEE (reference sequence). CDR3 coding DNA: TGTGCCAGCAGCTGGAAGGAGACGCGCGACGAGCAGTACTTC. This encodes CASSWKETRDEQYF.

The chain combines TRBV5-8 with TRBJ1-5; D remains unclear. From germline, CDR1 is SGHTS and CDR2 YDEGEE. The CDR3 sequence is 12 residues long. V was clipped by 4 bases and J by 6 bases, with 8 bases between them. As DNA, the CDR3 is TGTGCCAGCAGCGCGCGGCCTCAGCCCCAGCATTTT. Protein sequence: CASSARPQPQHF.

This chain connects TRBV5-1 to TRBJ1-5; D is unresolved. Germline V gives CDR1 SGHRS, CDR2 YFSETQ. The CDR3 extends over 13 amino acids. Trimming cost V 0 bases and J 3 bases, with 4 bases left between them. The CDR3 protein is CASSLGLNQPQHF. CDR3 DNA sequence: TGCGCCAGCAGCTTGGGGCTCAATCAGCCCCAGCATTTT.

Only a few counts were recorded for this clone. The chain combines TRBV4-3 with TRBJ2-2; TRBD2 might be the D (7 bases). This CDR3 region has 15 residues. Germline V lookup: CDR1 LGHNA, CDR2 YSLEER. V lost 1 base and J 5 bases, leaving 11 bases between the germline ends. Here the CDR3 DNA reads TGCGCCAGCAGCCAAGCACAGGGAGGGACCGGGGAGCTGTTTTTT. Its protein is CASSQAQGGTGELFF.

The CDR3 region is CASSQERGPIYNEQFF. CDR3 bases: TGCGCCAGCAGTCAAGAAAGGGGGCCAATCTACAATGAGCAGTTCTTC. The chain employs TRBV23-1 and TRBJ2-1, with 7 bases identical to TRBD1. TRBV23-1 is marked as an open reading frame, function uncertain. There are 16 residues in the CDR3. V was pared by 2 bases and J by 3 bases, with 7 bases of the junction left unmatched.

The chain carries TRBV7-2 and TRBJ1-1; D gene uncertain. Trimming removed 1 base at V and 2 bases at J, with 8 bases between. The germline gives CDR1 SGHTA, CDR2 FQGNSA. This CDR3 is 14 amino acids long. CDR3 loop: CASSLEGRNTEAFF. In DNA form, the CDR3 reads TGTGCCAGCAGCTTAGAGGGTCGAAACACTGAAGCTTTCTTT. Full variable domain (remainder filled in from reference TRBV7-2 and TRBJ1-1): GAGVSQSPSNKVTEKGKDVELRCDPISGHTALYWYRQSLGQGLEFLIYFQGNSAPDKSGLPSDRFSAERTGGSVSTLTIQRTQQEDSAVYLCASSLEGRNTEAFFGQGTRLTVV.